This TCR beta chain originates from a study of Ad26.COV2.S vaccination and SARS-CoV-2 variants. Overall study findings and caveats: Vaccine and placebo recipients had comparable breadth of non-spike TCRs.

Treatment in this sample: around 19 received Ad26.COV2.S at low or high dose, single or two shots; 5 received placebo; per-sample allocation not given. Day 63 after the first injection of vaccine or placebo was the sampling time. The CDR3 totals 14 residues. CDR1 and CDR2 from the germline V gene are MNHEY and SVGEGT. The V end lost 2 bases, the J end lost 1 base, and 8 bases lay between the germline ends. A single count supports this clone. The antigen is not known. The data were produced by immunoSEQ multiplex PCR, yet TCRdb's version contains in-frame clones alone and is incomplete. The sample shows about 350,000 clones, 86% of them seen only once.

The source was peripheral blood, collected in a trial of Ad26.COV2.S vaccine versus placebo. V usage is TRBV6-2 or TRBV6-3 and J usage is TRBJ1-1; unclear D gene. The TCR comes from a person between 18 and 60 years old who received the Ad26.COV2.S COVID-19 vaccine or a placebo. For the CDR3, the DNA is TGTGCCAGCAGTTACCTGAGGAAGAACACTGAAGCTTTCTTT. Residues: CASSYLRKNTEAFF.